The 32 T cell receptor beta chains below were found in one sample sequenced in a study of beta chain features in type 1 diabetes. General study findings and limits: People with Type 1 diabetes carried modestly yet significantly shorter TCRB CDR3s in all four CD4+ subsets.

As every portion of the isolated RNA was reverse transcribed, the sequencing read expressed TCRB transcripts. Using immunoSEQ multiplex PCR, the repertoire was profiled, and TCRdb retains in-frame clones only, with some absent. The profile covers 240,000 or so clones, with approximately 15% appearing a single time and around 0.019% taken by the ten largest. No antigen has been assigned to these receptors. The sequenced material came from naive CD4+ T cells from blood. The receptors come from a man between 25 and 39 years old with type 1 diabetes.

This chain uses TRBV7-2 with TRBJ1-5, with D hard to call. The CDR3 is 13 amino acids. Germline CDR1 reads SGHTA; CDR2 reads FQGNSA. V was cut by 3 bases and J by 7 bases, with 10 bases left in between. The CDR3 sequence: CASSFAEEQPQHF. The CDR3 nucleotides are TGTGCCAGCAGCTTTGCCGAGGAGCAGCCCCAGCATTTT.

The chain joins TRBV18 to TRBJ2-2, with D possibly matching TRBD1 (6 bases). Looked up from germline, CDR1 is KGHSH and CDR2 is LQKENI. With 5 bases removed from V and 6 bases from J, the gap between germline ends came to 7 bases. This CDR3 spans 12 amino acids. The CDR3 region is CASSSGAGELFF. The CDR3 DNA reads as TGTGCCAGCTCATCAGGGGCCGGGGAGCTGTTTTTT.

The CDR3 loop is CASSQDEAGESNEQFF. In DNA, the CDR3 is TGTGCCAGCAGCCAAGATGAGGCGGGAGAAAGCAATGAGCAGTTCTTC. V and J are TRBV4-2 and TRBJ2-1; 7 bases align to TRBD2. Germline V lookup: CDR1 LGHNA, CDR2 YNFKEQ. Unmatched junction bases numbered 8, after V lost 0 bases and J lost 6 bases. The length of the CDR3 is 16 residues.

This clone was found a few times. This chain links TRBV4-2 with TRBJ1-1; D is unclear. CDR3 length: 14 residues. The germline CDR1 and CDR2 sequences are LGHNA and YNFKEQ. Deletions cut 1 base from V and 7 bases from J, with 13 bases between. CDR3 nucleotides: TGTGCCAGCAGCCAAGTGGGCCGCGAAGTTGAAGCTTTCTTT. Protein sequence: CASSQVGREVEAFF.

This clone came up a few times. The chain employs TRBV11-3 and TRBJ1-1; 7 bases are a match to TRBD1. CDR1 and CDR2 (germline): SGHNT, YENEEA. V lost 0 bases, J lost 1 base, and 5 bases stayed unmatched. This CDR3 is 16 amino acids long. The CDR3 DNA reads TGTGCCAGCAGCTTAGATCGGGGACAGAGGAACACTGAAGCTTTCTTT. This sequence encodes CASSLDRGQRNTEAFF.

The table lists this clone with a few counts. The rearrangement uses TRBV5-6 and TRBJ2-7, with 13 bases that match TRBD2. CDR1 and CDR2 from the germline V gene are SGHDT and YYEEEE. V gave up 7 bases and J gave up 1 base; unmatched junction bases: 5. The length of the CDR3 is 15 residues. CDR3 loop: CASGRTSGGSYEQYF. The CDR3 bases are TGTGCCAGCGGACGGACTAGCGGGGGTTCCTACGAGCAGTACTTC.

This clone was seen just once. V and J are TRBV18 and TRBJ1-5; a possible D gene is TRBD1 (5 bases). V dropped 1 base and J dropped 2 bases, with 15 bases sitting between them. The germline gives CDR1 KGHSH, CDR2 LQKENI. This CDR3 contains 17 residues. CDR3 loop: CASSPLVLETGNQPQHF. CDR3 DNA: TGTGCCAGCTCACCACTCGTCTTAGAGACAGGCAATCAGCCCCAGCATTTT. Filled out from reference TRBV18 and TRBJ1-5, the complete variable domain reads NAGVMQNPRHLVRRRGQEARLRCSPMKGHSHVYWYRQLPEEGLKFMVYLQKENIIDESGMPKERFSAEFPKEGPSILRIQQVVRGDSAAYFCASSPLVLETGNQPQHFGDGTRLSIL.

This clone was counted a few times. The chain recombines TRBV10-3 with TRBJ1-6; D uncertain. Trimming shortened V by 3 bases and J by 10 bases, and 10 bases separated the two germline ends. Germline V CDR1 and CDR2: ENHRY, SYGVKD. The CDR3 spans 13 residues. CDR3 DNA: TGTGCCATCAGTGATCCTCTGGGCTCACCCCTCCACTTT. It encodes CAISDPLGSPLHF.

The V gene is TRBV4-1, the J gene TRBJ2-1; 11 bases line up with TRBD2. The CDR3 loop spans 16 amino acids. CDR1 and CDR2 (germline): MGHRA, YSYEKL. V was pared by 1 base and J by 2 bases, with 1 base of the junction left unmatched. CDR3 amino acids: CASSQVAGGPYNEQFF. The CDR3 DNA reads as TGCGCCAGCAGCCAAGTAGCGGGAGGGCCCTACAATGAGCAGTTCTTC.

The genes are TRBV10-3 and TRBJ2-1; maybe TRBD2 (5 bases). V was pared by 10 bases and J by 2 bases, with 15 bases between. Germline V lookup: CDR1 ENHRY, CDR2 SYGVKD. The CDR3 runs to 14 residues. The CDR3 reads CASQVRAPYNEQFF. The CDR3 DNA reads TGTGCCAGCCAAGTGAGGGCCCCCTACAATGAGCAGTTCTTC.

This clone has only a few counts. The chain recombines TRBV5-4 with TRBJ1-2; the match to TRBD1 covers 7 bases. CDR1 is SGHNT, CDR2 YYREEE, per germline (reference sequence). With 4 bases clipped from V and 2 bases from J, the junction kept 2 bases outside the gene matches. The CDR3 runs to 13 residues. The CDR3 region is CASSQTGNYGYTF. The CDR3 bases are TGTGCCAGCAGCCAGACAGGGAACTATGGCTACACCTTC.

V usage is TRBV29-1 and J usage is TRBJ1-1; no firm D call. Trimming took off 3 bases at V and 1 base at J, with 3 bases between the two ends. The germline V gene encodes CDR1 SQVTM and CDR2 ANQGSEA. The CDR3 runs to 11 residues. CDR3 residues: CSVDGNTEAFF. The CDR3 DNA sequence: TGCAGCGTTGACGGGAACACTGAAGCTTTCTTT.

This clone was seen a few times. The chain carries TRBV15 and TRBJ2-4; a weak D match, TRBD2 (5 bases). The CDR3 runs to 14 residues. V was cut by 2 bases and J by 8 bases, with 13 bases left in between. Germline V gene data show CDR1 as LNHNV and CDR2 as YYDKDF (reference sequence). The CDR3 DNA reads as TGTGCCACCAGCAGACCCGAGGGTGGGGACATTCAGTACTTC. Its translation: CATSRPEGGDIQYF.

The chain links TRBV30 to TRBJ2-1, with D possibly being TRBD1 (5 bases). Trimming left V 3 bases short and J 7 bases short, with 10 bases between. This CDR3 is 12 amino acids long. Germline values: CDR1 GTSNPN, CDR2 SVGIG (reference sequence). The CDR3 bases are TGTGCCTGGAGGACAGTCAGGAATGAGCAGTTCTTC. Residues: CAWRTVRNEQFF. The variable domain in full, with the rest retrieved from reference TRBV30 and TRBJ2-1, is SQTIHQWPATLVQPVGSPLSLECTVEGTSNPNLYWYRQAAGRGLQLLFYSVGIGQISSEVPQNLSASRPQDRQFILSSKKLLLSDSGFYLCAWRTVRNEQFFGPGTRLTVL.

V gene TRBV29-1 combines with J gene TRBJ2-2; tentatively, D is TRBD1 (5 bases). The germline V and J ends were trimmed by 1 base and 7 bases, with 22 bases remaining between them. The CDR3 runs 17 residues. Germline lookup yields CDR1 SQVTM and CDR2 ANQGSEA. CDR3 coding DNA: TGCAGCGTTGAAGGGGGCAGGACCGCTAAACAAAGCGGGGAGCTGTTTTTT. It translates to CSVEGGRTAKQSGELFF.

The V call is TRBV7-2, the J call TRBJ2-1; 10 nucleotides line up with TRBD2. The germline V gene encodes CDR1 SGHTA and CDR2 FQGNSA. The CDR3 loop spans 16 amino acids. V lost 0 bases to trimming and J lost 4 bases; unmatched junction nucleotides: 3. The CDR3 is CASSLAGAGGYNEQFF. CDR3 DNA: TGTGCCAGCAGCTTAGCGGGAGCGGGAGGGTACAATGAGCAGTTCTTC.

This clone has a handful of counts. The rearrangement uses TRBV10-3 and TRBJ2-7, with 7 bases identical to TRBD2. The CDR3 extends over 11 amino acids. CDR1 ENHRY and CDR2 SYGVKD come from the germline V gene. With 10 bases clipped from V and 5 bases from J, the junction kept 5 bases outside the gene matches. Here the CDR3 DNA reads TGTGCCAGTTGGGGGAGGGACGAGCAGTACTTC. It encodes CASWGRDEQYF.

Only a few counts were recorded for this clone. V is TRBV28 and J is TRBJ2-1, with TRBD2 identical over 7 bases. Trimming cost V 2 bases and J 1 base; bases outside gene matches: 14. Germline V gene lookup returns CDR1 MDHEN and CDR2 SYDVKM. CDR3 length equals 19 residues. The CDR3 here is CASSLASSGAGTSYNEQFF. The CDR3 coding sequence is TGTGCCAGCAGTTTAGCCAGCTCGGGAGCGGGAACGTCCTACAATGAGCAGTTCTTC.

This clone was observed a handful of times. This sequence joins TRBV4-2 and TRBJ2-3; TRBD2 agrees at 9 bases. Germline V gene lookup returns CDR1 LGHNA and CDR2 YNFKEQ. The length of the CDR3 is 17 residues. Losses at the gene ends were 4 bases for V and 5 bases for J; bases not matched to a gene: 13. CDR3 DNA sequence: TGTGCCAGCAGCCTCTCCTCTACGGGACTAGCAGGAGATACGCAGTATTTT. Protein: CASSLSSTGLAGDTQYF.

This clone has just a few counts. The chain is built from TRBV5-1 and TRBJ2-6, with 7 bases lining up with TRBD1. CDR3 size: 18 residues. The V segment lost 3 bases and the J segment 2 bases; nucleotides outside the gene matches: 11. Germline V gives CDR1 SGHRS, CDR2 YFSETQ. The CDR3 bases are TGCGCCAGCAGCTCAGGGGGACAGAGTACGGCTGGGGCCAACGTCCTGACTTTC. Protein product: CASSSGGQSTAGANVLTF.

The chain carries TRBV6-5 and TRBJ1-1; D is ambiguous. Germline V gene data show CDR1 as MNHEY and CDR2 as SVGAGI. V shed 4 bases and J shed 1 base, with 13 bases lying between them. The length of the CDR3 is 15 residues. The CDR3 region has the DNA TGTGCCAGCAGTTCCGTGGAGGGTTGGAACACTGAAGCTTTCTTT. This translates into CASSSVEGWNTEAFF.

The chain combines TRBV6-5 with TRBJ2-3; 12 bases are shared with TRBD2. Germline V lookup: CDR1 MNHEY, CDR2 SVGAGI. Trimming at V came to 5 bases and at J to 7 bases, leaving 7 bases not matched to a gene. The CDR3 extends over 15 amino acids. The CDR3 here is CASSRLAGEGNTQYF. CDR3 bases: TGTGCCAGCAGTCGACTAGCGGGAGAAGGAAATACGCAGTATTTT.

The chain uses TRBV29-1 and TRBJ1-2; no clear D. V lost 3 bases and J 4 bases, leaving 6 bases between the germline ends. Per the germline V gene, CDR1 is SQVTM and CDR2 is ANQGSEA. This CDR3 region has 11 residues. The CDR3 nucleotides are TGCAGCGTTGACCCAGGCTATGGCTACACCTTC. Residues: CSVDPGYGYTF. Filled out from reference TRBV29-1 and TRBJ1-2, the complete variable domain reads SAVISQKPSRDICQRGTSLTIQCQVDSQVTMMFWYRQQPGQSLTLIATANQGSEATYESGFVIDKFPISRPNLTFSTLTVSNMSPEDSSIYLCSVDPGYGYTFGSGTRLTVV.

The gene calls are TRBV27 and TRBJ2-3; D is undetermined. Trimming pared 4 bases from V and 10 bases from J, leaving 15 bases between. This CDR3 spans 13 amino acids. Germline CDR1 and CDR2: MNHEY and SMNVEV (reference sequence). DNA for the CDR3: TGTGCCAGCAGTTATGCTGGGCTTACGTCGCAGTATTTT. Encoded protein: CASSYAGLTSQYF.

The CDR3 is CASSLVGSGRYNEQFF. In DNA form, the CDR3 reads TGCGCCAGCAGCTTGGTTGGTAGCGGGAGGTACAATGAGCAGTTCTTC. This chain links TRBV5-1 with TRBJ2-1; 10 positions match TRBD2. Germline CDR1 SGHRS, CDR2 YFSETQ. The CDR3 is made up of 16 amino acids. V gave up 0 bases and J gave up 4 bases; unmatched junction bases: 4.

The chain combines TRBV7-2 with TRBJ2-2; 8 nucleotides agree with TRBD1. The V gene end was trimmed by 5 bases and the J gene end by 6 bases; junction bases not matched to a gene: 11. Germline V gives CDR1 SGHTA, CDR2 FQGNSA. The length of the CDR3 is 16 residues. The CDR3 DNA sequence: TGTGCCAGCAGCCGGAAAGGACAGGGTTTGCCCGGGGAGCTGTTTTTT. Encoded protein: CASSRKGQGLPGELFF.

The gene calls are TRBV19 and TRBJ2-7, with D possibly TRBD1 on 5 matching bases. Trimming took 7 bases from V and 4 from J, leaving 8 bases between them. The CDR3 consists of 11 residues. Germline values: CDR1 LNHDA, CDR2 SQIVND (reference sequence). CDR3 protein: CASTQGYEQYF. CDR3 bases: TGTGCCAGTACCCAGGGTTACGAGCAGTACTTC.

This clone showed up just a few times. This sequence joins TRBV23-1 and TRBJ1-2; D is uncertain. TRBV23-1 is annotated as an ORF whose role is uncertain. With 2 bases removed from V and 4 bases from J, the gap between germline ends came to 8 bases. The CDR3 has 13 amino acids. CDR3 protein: CASSQEGGYGYTF. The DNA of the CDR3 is TGCGCCAGCAGTCAAGAAGGAGGCTATGGCTACACCTTC.

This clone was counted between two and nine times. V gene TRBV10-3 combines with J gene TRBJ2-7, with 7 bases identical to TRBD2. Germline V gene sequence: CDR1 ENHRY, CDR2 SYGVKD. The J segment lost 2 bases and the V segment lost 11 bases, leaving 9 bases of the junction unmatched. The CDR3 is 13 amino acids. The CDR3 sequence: CAARGGGAYEQYF. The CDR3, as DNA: TGTGCCGCCCGTGGTGGGGGGGCCTACGAGCAGTACTTC.

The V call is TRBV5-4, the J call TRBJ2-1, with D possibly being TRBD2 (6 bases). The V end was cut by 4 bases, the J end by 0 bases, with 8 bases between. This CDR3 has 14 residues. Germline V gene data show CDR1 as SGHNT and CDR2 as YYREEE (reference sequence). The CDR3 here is CASSPSVSYNEQFF. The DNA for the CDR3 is TGTGCCAGCAGCCCTAGCGTCTCCTACAATGAGCAGTTCTTC.

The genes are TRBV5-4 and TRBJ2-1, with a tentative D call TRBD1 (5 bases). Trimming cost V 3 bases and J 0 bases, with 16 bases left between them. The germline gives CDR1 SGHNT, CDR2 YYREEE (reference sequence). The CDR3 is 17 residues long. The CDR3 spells CASSSLGDPSSYNEQFF. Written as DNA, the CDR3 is TGTGCCAGCAGCTCCCTAGGGGATCCGAGCTCCTACAATGAGCAGTTCTTC.

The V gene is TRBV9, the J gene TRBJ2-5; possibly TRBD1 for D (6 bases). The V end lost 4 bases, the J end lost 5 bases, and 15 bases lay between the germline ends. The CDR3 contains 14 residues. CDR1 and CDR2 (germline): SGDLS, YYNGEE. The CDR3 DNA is TGTGCCAGCAGCCTCCGGACGAGGGGGGAGACCCAGTACTTC. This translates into CASSLRTRGETQYF.